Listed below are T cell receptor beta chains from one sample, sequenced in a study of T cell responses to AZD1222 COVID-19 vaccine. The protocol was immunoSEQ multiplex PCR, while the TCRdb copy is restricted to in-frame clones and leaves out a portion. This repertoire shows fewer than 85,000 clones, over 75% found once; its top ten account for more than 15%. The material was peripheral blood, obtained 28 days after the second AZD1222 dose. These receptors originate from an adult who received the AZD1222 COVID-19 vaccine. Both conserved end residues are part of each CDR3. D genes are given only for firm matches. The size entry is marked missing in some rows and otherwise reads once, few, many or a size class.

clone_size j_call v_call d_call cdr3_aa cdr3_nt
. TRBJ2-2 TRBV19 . CASSIATRRNTGELFF TGTGCCAGTAGTATAGCTACCAGGAGGAACACCGGGGAGCTGTTTTTT
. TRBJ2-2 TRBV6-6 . CASSPPAELFF TGTGCCAGCAGCCCACCGGCGGAGCTGTTTTTT
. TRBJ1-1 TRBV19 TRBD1 CASGTLTGSGTEAFF TGTGCCAGCGGGACCCTGACAGGGTCTGGGACTGAAGCTTTCTTT
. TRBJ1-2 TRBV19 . CASSMRTIYGYTF TGTGCCAGTAGTATGAGGACCATCTATGGCTACACCTTC
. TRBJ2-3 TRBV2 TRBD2 CASSELAGFYTDTQYF TGTGCCAGCAGTGAGCTAGCGGGGTTCTACACAGATACGCAGTATTTT
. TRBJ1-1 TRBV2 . CASSDRGGNTEAFF TGTGCCAGCAGTGATCGGGGGGGAAACACTGAAGCTTTCTTT
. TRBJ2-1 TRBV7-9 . CASSLVATESNEQFF TGTGCCAGCAGCTTAGTGGCTACTGAGTCCAATGAGCAGTTCTTC
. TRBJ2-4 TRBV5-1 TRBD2 CASSDPGGDIQYF TGCGCCAGCTCTGACCCCGGGGGGGACATTCAGTACTTC
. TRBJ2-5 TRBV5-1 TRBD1 CASSPTDRGRETQYF TGCGCCAGCAGCCCAACCGACAGGGGACGAGAGACCCAGTACTTC
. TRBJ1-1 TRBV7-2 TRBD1 CASSLGTVTEAFF TGTGCCAGCAGCCTCGGGACAGTCACTGAAGCTTTCTTT
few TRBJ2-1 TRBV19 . CASARTHYNEQFF TGTGCCAGTGCCCGAACACATTACAATGAGCAGTTCTTC
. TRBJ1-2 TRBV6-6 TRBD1 CASRLFIQGRGGYTF TGTGCCAGTCGACTATTCATACAGGGGCGGGGTGGCTACACCTTC
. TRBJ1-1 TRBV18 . CASSPRLMAEAFF TGTGCCAGCTCACCACGGTTGATGGCTGAAGCTTTCTTT
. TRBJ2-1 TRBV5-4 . CASSNYDGQVGFF TGTGCCAGCAGCAACTATGACGGGCAGGTCGGTTTCTTC
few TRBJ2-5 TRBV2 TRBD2 CASSESGLAGETQYF TGTGCCAGCAGTGAATCGGGACTAGCCGGCGAGACCCAGTACTTC
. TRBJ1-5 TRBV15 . CATSSQNSNQPQHF TGTGCCACCAGCAGTCAAAATAGCAATCAGCCCCAGCATTTT
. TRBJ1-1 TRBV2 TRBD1 CASSLETGTGGTEAFF TGTGCCAGCAGCCTTGAAACCGGGACAGGGGGCACTGAAGCTTTCTTT
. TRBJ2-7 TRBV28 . CASSLLPPGAPYEQYF TGTGCCAGCAGTTTACTACCGCCGGGGGCTCCCTACGAGCAGTACTTC
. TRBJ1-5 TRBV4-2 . CASSQDGQPQHF TGTGCCAGCAGCCAAGACGGCCAGCCCCAGCATTTT
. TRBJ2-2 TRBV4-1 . CASSLPQGSAELFF TGCGCCAGCAGCCTACCACAGGGATCAGCGGAGCTGTTTTTT
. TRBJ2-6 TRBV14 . CASSQDTANSGANVLTF TGTGCCAGCAGCCAAGATACGGCCAACTCTGGGGCCAACGTCCTGACTTTC
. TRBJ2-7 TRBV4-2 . CASSQDLSVDYEQYF TGTGCCAGCAGCCAAGATCTTTCGGTCGACTACGAGCAGTACTTC
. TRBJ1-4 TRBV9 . CASSVAARLSEKLFF TGTGCCAGCAGCGTAGCTGCGAGATTGAGTGAAAAACTGTTTTTT
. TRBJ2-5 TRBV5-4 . CASSLGSRETQYF TGTGCCAGCAGCCTGGGGAGCAGGGAGACCCAGTACTTC
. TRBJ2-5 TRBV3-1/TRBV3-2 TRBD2 CASSLLGAGGRETQYF TGTGCCAGCAGCCTCCTCGGAGCGGGGGGGCGGGAGACCCAGTACTTC
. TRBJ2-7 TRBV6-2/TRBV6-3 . CASSYNVNNREQYF TGTGCCAGCAGTTATAACGTAAATAATCGGGAGCAGTACTTC
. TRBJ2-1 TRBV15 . CATLLRDGGYNEQFF TGTGCCACCCTCCTAAGGGACGGGGGCTACAATGAGCAGTTCTTC
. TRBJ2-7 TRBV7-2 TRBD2 CASSLTSGGYEQYF TGTGCCAGCAGCTTAACCAGCGGGGGCTACGAGCAGTACTTC
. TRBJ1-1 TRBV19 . CASSIRARGNTEAFF TGTGCCAGTAGTATACGGGCGAGAGGGAACACTGAAGCTTTCTTT
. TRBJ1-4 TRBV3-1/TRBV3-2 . CASTLTSTNEKLFF TGTGCCAGCACCTTGACCTCAACTAATGAAAAACTGTTTTTT
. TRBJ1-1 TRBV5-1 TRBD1 CASSSQGDTEAFF TGCGCCAGCAGCTCACAGGGGGACACTGAAGCTTTCTTT
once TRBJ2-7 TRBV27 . CASMAGESGSYEQYF TGTGCCAGCATGGCTGGAGAAAGTGGCTCCTACGAGCAGTACTTC
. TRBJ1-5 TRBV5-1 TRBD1 CASSPTGGDQPQHF TGCGCCAGCAGCCCTACAGGGGGCGACCAGCCCCAGCATTTT
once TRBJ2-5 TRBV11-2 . CASSLILGVQETQYF TGTGCCAGCAGCTTGATCCTCGGGGTACAAGAGACCCAGTACTTC
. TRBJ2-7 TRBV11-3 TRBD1 CASSKDRDEQYF TGTGCCAGCAGCAAGGACAGGGACGAGCAGTACTTC
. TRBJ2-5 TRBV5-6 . CASSLLGPQETQYF TGTGCCAGCAGCTTATTAGGACCCCAAGAGACCCAGTACTTC
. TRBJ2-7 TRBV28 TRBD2 CASTGGLPSYEQYF TGTGCCAGCACGGGGGGGCTCCCTTCCTACGAGCAGTACTTC
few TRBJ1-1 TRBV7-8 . CASSLEGQGLTEAFF TGTGCCAGCAGCTTAGAGGGCCAGGGGCTCACTGAAGCTTTCTTT
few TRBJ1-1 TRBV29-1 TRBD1 CSALGQALEAFF TGCAGCGCCCTCGGACAGGCCTTAGAAGCTTTCTTT
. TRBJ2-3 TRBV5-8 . CASSLPGTDTQYF TGTGCCAGCAGCTTACCGGGAACAGATACGCAGTATTTT
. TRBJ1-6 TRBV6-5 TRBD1 CASSPSTGLYSPLHF TGTGCCAGCAGTCCTTCGACAGGGCTTTACTCACCCCTCCACTTT